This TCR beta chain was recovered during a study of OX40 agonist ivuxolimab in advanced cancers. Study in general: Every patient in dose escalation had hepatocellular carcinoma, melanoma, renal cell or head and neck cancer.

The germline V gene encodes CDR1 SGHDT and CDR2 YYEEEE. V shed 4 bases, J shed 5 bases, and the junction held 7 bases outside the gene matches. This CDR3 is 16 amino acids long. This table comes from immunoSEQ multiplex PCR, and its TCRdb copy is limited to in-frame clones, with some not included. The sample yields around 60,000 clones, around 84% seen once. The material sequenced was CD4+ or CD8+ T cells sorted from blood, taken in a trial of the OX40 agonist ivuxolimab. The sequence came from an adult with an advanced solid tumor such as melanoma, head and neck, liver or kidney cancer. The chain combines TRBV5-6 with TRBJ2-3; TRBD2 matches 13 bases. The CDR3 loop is CASSGRTSGGLDTQYF. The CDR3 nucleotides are TGTGCCAGCAGCGGACGGACTAGCGGGGGATTAGATACGCAGTATTTT.